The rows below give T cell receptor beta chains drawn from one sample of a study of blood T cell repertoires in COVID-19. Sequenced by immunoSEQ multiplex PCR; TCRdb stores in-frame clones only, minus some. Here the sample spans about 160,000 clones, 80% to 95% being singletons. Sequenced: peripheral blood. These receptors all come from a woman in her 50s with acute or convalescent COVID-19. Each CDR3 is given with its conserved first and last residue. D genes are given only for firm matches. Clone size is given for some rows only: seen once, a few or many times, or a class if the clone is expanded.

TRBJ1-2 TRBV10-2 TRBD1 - TGCGCCAGCAGCCACAGGGGGACTCTGGGCTACACCTTC CASSHRGTLGYTF
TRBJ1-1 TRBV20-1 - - TGCAGTGCTAGTCCTACCGCCAGGGCTTTCTTT CSASPTARAFF
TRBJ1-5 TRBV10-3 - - TGTGCCATCAGTGTGGGGCAGGATCAGCCCCAGCATTTT CAISVGQDQPQHF
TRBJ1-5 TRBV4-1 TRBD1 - TGCGCCAGCAGCCAAAAACAACAGGGGGACAATCAGCCCCAGCATTTT CASSQKQQGDNQPQHF
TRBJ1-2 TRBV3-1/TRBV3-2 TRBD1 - TGTGCCAGCAGCCCGACAGGGGGAGGCTACACCTTC CASSPTGGGYTF
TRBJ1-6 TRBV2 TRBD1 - TGTGCCAGCACCGGACAGGGAGGGAATTCACCCCTCCACTTT CASTGQGGNSPLHF
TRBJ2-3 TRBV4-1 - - TGCGCCAGCAGCCAAGATGGCGGCAGACTTAGCACAGATACGCAGTATTTT CASSQDGGRLSTDTQYF
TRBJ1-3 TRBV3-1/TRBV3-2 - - TGTGCCAGCAGCCAAGATCTTGCGGCGGGAGGAAACACCATATATTTT CASSQDLAAGGNTIYF
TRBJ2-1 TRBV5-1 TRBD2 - TGCGCCAGCAGCTTGGGCGGGGGGTCGAATGAGCAGTTCTTC CASSLGGGSNEQFF
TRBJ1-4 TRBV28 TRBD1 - TGTGCCAGCAGTTTATTTGGACAGGGACGCGAAAAACTGTTTTTT CASSLFGQGREKLFF
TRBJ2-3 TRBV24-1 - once TGTGCCACCAGTGATTTCGCGGCAGATACGCAGTATTTT CATSDFAADTQYF
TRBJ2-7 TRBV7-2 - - TGTGCCAGCAGCTTTACCAGAAACTACGAGCAGTACTTC CASSFTRNYEQYF
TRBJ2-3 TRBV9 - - TGTGCCAGCAGCGCTCTACTAGAGGCAGATACGCAGTATTTT CASSALLEADTQYF
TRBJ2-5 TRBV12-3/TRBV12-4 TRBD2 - TGTGCCAGCACCCCTTGGGGGGGAGAGACCCAGTACTTC CASTPWGGETQYF
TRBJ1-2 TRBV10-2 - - TGCGCCAGCAGTGAGTCGCGTAACTTTAACTATGGCTACACCTTC CASSESRNFNYGYTF
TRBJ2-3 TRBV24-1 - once TGTGCCACCAGTGAACGGACACGGAGCACAGATACGCAGTATTTT CATSERTRSTDTQYF
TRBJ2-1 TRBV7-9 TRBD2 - TGTGCCAGCAGACGTAGCGGGGAGGGCCATGAGCAGTTCTTC CASRRSGEGHEQFF
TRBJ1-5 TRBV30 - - TGTGCCTGGAGTGGCGGGATGGGGAAGGATCAGCCCCAGCATTTT CAWSGGMGKDQPQHF
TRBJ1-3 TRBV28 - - TGTGCCAGCCGAACAGGGCACTCTGGAAACACCATATATTTT CASRTGHSGNTIYF
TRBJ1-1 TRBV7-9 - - TGTGCCAGCAGCCTCTCCCAGGAAGCTTTCTTT CASSLSQEAFF
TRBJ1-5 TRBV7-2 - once TGTGCCAGCAGCTCTCGGGGGGGTTTTGGCAATCAGCCCCAGCATTTT CASSSRGGFGNQPQHF
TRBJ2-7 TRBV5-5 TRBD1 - TGTGCCAGCAGCCCCCTACATCTTACAGGGGTTGTTCCCTACGAGCAGTACTTC CASSPLHLTGVVPYEQYF
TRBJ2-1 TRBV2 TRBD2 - TGTGCCAGCAGACCGACTAGCGGGGGGTATGAGCAGTTCTTC CASRPTSGGYEQFF
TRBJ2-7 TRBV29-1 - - TGCAGCGTTCTCCGGGACACGGGGCCGTACGAGCAGTACTTC CSVLRDTGPYEQYF
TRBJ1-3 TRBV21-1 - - TGTGCCAGCAGCAATCTCCAGCGCTCTGGAAACACCATATATTTT CASSNLQRSGNTIYF
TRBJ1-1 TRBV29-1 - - TGCAGCGTTGGGCACAGTGAAGCTTTCTTT CSVGHSEAFF
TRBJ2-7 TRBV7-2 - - TGTGCCAGCAGCTTCACGGCGGGAATTTACGAGCAGTACTTC CASSFTAGIYEQYF